The 11 T cell receptor beta chains below all came from one sample that was sequenced in a study of tumor and adjacent non-tumor tissue in lung cancer. The library came from three nested PCR rounds adapted from ARM-PCR protocols. TCRdb fed the multiplex PCR reads into MiXCR, producing one record per CDR3 protein. The sample carries about 100,000 distinct CDR3 sequences, 65% recorded once. No cell sorting was done before RNA was extracted from the tissue. This non-tumor lung sample came from over 3 cm beyond the tumor edge. Material: distant non-tumor lung tissue. The source is a man aged 25-45 years with non-small cell lung cancer.

This clonotype was counted only a few times. Being one base from a much bigger clone, this may be a read error. The CDR3 DNA reads as TGTGCCAGCAGCTTCAGGGGCGACCCGCGCGAGCAGTACTTC. Translated: CASSFRGDPREQYF. The chain combines TRBV5-6 with TRBJ2-7; D might be TRBD1 (6 bases). The CDR3 covers 14 residues. The germline V gene has CDR1 SGHDT and CDR2 YYEEEE. Trimming removed 2 bases at V and 6 bases at J, with 15 bases between.

The gene calls are TRBV10-3 and TRBJ2-1; the D gene is possibly TRBD1 (7 bases). Germline V gene data show CDR1 as ENHRY and CDR2 as SYGVKD. V lost 4 bases and J 4 bases, leaving 20 bases between the germline ends. The length of the CDR3 is 17 residues. In nucleotides, the CDR3 is TGTGCCATCAGTGGGGGGGACAGACAGGAATCATACAATGAGCAGTTCTTC. Residues: CAISGGDRQESYNEQFF.

With respect to this clonotype: At one end, the junction sequence differs from germline, possibly due to a read error. The chain combines TRBV20-1 with TRBJ2-1; D uncertain. CDR1 and CDR2 (germline): DFQATT, SNEGSKA (reference sequence). CDR3 size: 10 residues. CDR3 region: CCAKYNEQFF. The CDR3 DNA is TGTTGTGCGAAATACAATGAGCAGTTCTTC.

The count of this clonotype is one. Germline is not matched at one junction end, which may reflect a read error. The rearrangement uses TRBV6-5 and TRBJ1-1, with D hard to call. Germline CDR1 MNHEY, CDR2 SVGAGI. The CDR3 sequence is 13 residues long. CDR3 sequence (DNA): TGTGCCAGCAGTTACGTGGGAAGCACTGAAGCTTTCTTC. This encodes CASSYVGSTEAFF.

For this clonotype: The junction shows a germline mismatch at one end, possibly a read error. V is TRBV4-3 and J is TRBJ1-1; D is ambiguous. Germline CDR1 LGHNA, CDR2 YSLEER. CDR3 length: 15 amino acids. The CDR3 region is CASNQDGHYTTEAFF. The CDR3 bases are TGCGCCAGCAACCAAGATGGGCACTATACCACTGAAGCTTTCTTT.

This clonotype was found many times. The V gene is TRBV5-4, the J gene TRBJ1-6; D is unclear. This CDR3 is built from 14 residues. The V end was cut by 4 bases, the J end by 7 bases, with 12 bases between. The germline gives CDR1 SGHNT, CDR2 YYREEE (reference sequence). The chain's CDR3 is CASSPGPKNSPLHF. In DNA, the CDR3 is TGTGCCAGCAGCCCCGGACCCAAAAATTCACCCCTCCACTTT.

This clonotype was picked up a small number of times. The rearrangement links TRBV7-9 to TRBJ1-5, with 11 bases that match TRBD1. The J segment lost 6 bases and the V segment lost 5 bases, leaving 9 bases of the junction unmatched. Germline CDR1 SEHNR, CDR2 FQNEAQ (reference sequence). CDR3 length equals 16 residues. The CDR3 sequence: CASSPGTGGTGQPQHF. In DNA form, the CDR3 reads TGTGCCAGCAGCCCCGGGACAGGGGGAACGGGTCAGCCCCAGCATTTT.

A note on this clonotype: One end of the junction does not line up with germline, which may come from a read error. In DNA form, the CDR3 reads TGCGTCAGCAGCCAAGATCTGCCAGGGGCCATTCAAGAGACCCAGTACTTC. It translates to CVSSQDLPGAIQETQYF. The rearrangement uses TRBV4-3 and TRBJ2-5, with a possible D match to TRBD1 (6 bases). CDR1 is LGHNA and CDR2 is YSLEER in the germline V gene. The CDR3 has 17 residues.

This clonotype is judged medium-sized (0.01 to 0.1%). The V gene is TRBV10-2, the J gene TRBJ2-7; TRBD2 aligns across 8 bases. The germline CDR1 and CDR2 sequences are WSHSY and SAAADI. The junction had 10 bases not matched to a gene; V was cut back by 0 bases and J by 9 bases. CDR3 size: 15 residues. The CDR3 nucleotides are TGCGCCAGCAGTGAGTCTGTTAGCGGGGCCCCGGGGCAGTACTTC. Translation: CASSESVSGAPGQYF.

This clonotype has just a few counts. The rearrangement uses TRBV11-2 and TRBJ2-1; tentative D call: TRBD1 (5 bases). The CDR3 is 17 amino acids. V lost 5 bases and J 8 bases, leaving 25 bases between the germline ends. CDR1 is SGHAT, CDR2 FQNNGV, per germline. The CDR3 here is CASSQAQKTDSYDEQFF. CDR3 in DNA: TGTGCCAGCAGCCAAGCCCAAAAGACAGACTCTTACGATGAGCAGTTCTTC.

Of note for this clonotype: Without the conserved terminal phenylalanine or tryptophan, this CDR3 likely stems from a read error. The V and J genes are TRBV20-1 and TRBJ1-1; D is unclear. The CDR3 is 15 residues long. V was clipped by 0 bases and J by 1 base, with 12 bases between them. In germline, CDR1 is DFQATT, CDR2 SNEGSKA (reference sequence). The CDR3 DNA follows: TGCAGTGCTAGAGACGCGGTACAATCGAACACTGAAGCTTTCATT. Translated: CSARDAVQSNTEAFI.